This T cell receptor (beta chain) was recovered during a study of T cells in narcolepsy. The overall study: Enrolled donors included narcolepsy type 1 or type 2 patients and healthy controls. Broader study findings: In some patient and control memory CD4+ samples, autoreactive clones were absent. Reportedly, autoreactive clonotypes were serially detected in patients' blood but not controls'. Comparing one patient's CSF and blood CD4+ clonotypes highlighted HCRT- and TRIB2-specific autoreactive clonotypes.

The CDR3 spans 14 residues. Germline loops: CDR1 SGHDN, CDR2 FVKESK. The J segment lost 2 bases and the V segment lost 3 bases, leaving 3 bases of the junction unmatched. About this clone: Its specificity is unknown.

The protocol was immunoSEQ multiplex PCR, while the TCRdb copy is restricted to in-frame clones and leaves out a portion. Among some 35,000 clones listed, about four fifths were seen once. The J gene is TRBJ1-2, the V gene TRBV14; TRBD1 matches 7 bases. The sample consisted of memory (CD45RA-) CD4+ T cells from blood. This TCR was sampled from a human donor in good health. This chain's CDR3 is CASSQLQGNYGYTF. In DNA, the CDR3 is TGTGCCAGCAGCCAGCTACAGGGGAACTATGGCTACACCTTC.